This is a list of T cell receptor beta chains from one sample in a study of cytomegalovirus exposure and HLA in healthy donors. Here immunoSEQ multiplex PCR was the method, and the copy in TCRdb shows in-frame clones only, minus some. The sample table includes some 110,000 clones. The material sequenced was PBMCs. The receptors stem from a man aged 40-55 years in good health and CMV-seronegative. CDR3s include the opening cysteine and the closing phenylalanine or tryptophan. Each record gives: CDR3 DNA, CDR3 protein, D gene, V gene, J gene. D genes are given only for firm matches.

TGTGCCTGGAGTCGGCAGGGGGTATCGGGGGCCAACGTCCTGACTTTC	CAWSRQGVSGANVLTF	TRBD1	TRBV30	TRBJ2-6
TGCGCCAGCAGCTTGGCCCCCGCGGGAAGTTACAATGAGCAGTTCTTC	CASSLAPAGSYNEQFF	NA	TRBV5-1	TRBJ2-1
TGTGCCAGCAGTCAGGACAGGGGGCCGAATCAGCCCCAGCATTTT	CASSQDRGPNQPQHF	TRBD1	TRBV28	TRBJ1-5
TGTGCCAGTAGTATAGGGACTAGCGGGACCAATGAGCAGTTCTTC	CASSIGTSGTNEQFF	TRBD2	TRBV19	TRBJ2-1
TGTGCCAGCAGCCCACAGGGGCTGAACACCGGGGAGCTGTTTTTT	CASSPQGLNTGELFF	TRBD1	TRBV7-3	TRBJ2-2
TGCGCCAGCAGCCAAGTGGAGGGCGCCACCTACGAGCAGTACTTC	CASSQVEGATYEQYF	NA	TRBV4-1	TRBJ2-7
TGTGCCAGCAGTTACAGGGGCGGCACTGAAGCTTTCTTT	CASSYRGGTEAFF	TRBD1	TRBV6-4	TRBJ1-1
TGTGCCAGCAGCGTAGGTCAGGGCGGAGAGACCCAGTACTTC	CASSVGQGGETQYF	NA	TRBV9	TRBJ2-5
TGCACCAGCAGCCAAGAGTACAAGGGGTGGCATGCTTTCTTT	CTSSQEYKGWHAFF	NA	TRBV1	TRBJ1-1
TGTGCCAGCAGCTTAGGGGGCAGGGGTTCAGATACGCAGTATTTT	CASSLGGRGSDTQYF	NA	TRBV7-2	TRBJ2-3
TGTGCCAGCAGCTTATCCGGGTCGGAGACCCAGTACTTC	CASSLSGSETQYF	NA	TRBV7-9	TRBJ2-5
TGTGCCAGCAGCCCCCGCGGAAAGGGGCCCTCCTACGAGCAGTACTTC	CASSPRGKGPSYEQYF	NA	TRBV13	TRBJ2-7
TGTGCCATCAGTGAGTCGACAGGGGGCTTCTCTGGAAACACCATATATTTT	CAISESTGGFSGNTIYF	TRBD1	TRBV10-3	TRBJ1-3
TGTGCCAGCAGTTACTCGGGACTAGCGGGAGACGAGACCCAGTACTTC	CASSYSGLAGDETQYF	TRBD2	TRBV6-5	TRBJ2-5
TGTGCCATAGACACCCCAGGATTTTACACTGAAGCTTTCTTT	CAIDTPGFYTEAFF	NA	TRBV30	TRBJ1-1
TGTGCCAGCAGTCACAGGGAGAACACTGAAGCTTTCTTT	CASSHRENTEAFF	NA	TRBV6-4	TRBJ1-1
TGCGCCAGCGGATACTCAGGGGGCGGAGGAGGAAAACTGTTTTTT	CASGYSGGGGGKLFF	TRBD1	TRBV10-2	TRBJ1-4
TGTGCCAGCAGCTTGGCAGGCGGGATGAACACTGAAGCTTTCTTT	CASSLAGGMNTEAFF	NA	TRBV11-3	TRBJ1-1
TGTGCCAGCAGTTCAACCCGGGCCACAGGGCTGGGGACCCAGTACTTC	CASSSTRATGLGTQYF	NA	TRBV6-5	TRBJ2-5
TGCGCCAGCAGCTTCGATCCTAGTGGGGCCAACGTCCTGACTTTC	CASSFDPSGANVLTF	NA	TRBV5-1	TRBJ2-6
TGCGCCAGCAGCCGAATCGGGGGGGAACTCTCTGGAAACACCATATATTTT	CASSRIGGELSGNTIYF	NA	TRBV5-1	TRBJ1-3
TGTGCCAGCACCTTAGGGCAGGGGCCCGGGGAGCTGTTTTTT	CASTLGQGPGELFF	NA	TRBV11-3	TRBJ2-2
TGTGCCAGCAGCCCAGGGGATAGCTACTTGTTCTTC	CASSPGDSYLFF	NA	TRBV4-2	TRBJ2-1
TGTGCCAGCAGGAAGGACGTATTGGGACAGGGCACCTACGAGCAGTACTTC	CASRKDVLGQGTYEQYF	TRBD1	TRBV7-9	TRBJ2-7
TGTGCCAGCAGGCCAGGGAACTATGGCTACACCTTC	CASRPGNYGYTF	NA	TRBV2	TRBJ1-2
TGTGCCTGGACCAACTCGACAGGGGCAGGCGGCTACACCTTC	CAWTNSTGAGGYTF	TRBD1	TRBV30	TRBJ1-2
TGTGCCAGCAGCGTAGACCCGGGGGACCGAGCTCCTACTAACTATGGCTACACCTTC	CASSVDPGDRAPTNYGYTF	NA	TRBV9	TRBJ1-2
TGCGCCAGCAGGGAGGGAGGGAAGAAGGGAGAGACCCAGTACTTC	CASREGGKKGETQYF	TRBD2	TRBV5-1	TRBJ2-5
TGTGCCTGGAGTGTGGGGACTAGCGGGATCCGGGAGCAGTACTTC	CAWSVGTSGIREQYF	TRBD2	TRBV30	TRBJ2-5
TGTGCCTGGACCACAGGGGACAGGGCAAATCAGCCCCAGCATTTT	CAWTTGDRANQPQHF	TRBD1	TRBV30	TRBJ1-5
TGTGCCAGTAGTATAACCGGGACTAGCGGGAACTACGAGCAGTACTTC	CASSITGTSGNYEQYF	TRBD2	TRBV19	TRBJ2-7
TGTGCCACCAGCAGAGAAGGGGGATATGGCTACACCTTC	CATSREGGYGYTF	NA	TRBV15	TRBJ1-2
TGTGCCAGCAGTTACGGGGGGGCGACCTCGACCGGGGAGCTGTTTTTT	CASSYGGATSTGELFF	NA	TRBV6-5	TRBJ2-2